The present T cell receptor (beta chain) was sequenced within a study of a mutant IDH1 vaccine in newly diagnosed glioma. Across the whole study: The earlier regimen, radiotherapy, temozolomide, or both, was most often both.

About this clone itself: No antigen is known for it.

CDR1 is SEHNR and CDR2 is FQNEAQ in the germline V gene (reference sequence). The CDR3 is 16 residues long. V lost 3 bases and J lost 2, with 15 bases in between. The protocol was immunoSEQ multiplex PCR, while the TCRdb copy is restricted to in-frame clones and leaves out a portion. Of some 100,000 clones listed, roughly four fifths are singletons. Study results and caveats: Evidence of vaccine-induced immune responses was documented in approximately 93% of patients. Among top peripheral T cell clonotypes, changes seemed unrelated to pseudoprogression.

Documented time point: baseline, week 1 (first vaccination visit). Treatment reported: pre-vaccination baseline after standard-of-care therapy. New WHO grade 3 or 4 IDH1-mutant, ATRX-lost astrocytomas were present in all donors. This rearrangement joins TRBV7-9 to TRBJ2-3; the D call may be TRBD1 or TRBD2 (5 bases each). This specimen was PBMCs, taken from a glioma patient treated with radiotherapy, temozolomide or both. This TCR was recovered from a woman in her forties or fifties with glioma. This CDR3 reads CASSFGVGENTDTQYF. The CDR3 bases are TGTGCCAGCAGCTTCGGGGTAGGGGAGAACACAGATACGCAGTATTTT. The variable domain in full, completed from reference TRBV7-9 and TRBJ2-3, reads DTGVSQNPRHKITKRGQNVTFRCDPISEHNRLYWYRQTLGQGPEFLTYFQNEAQLEKSRLLSDRFSAERPKGSFSTLEIQRTEQGDSAMYLCASSFGVGENTDTQYFGPGTRLTVL.